This T cell receptor (beta chain) was identified in a study of cytomegalovirus exposure and HLA in healthy donors. Study outcomes and limitations: As a later analysis showed, a missense DCLRE1C variant was linked to trimming of TCR beta V- and J-genes.

Turning to this clone: Its matching antigen is unknown.

This PCR relied on a set of 60 Vbeta primers and 13 Jbeta primers. The data were produced by immunoSEQ multiplex PCR, yet TCRdb's version contains in-frame clones alone and is incomplete. The sample lists under 200,000 clones; roughly 82% were seen once. Unmatched junction bases numbered 6, after V lost 5 bases and J lost 8 bases. This CDR3 has 15 amino acids. Germline CDR1 SGHTA, CDR2 FQGNSA. Sequencing was carried out using PBMCs. The chain couples TRBV7-2 to TRBJ2-1; 13 nucleotides align to TRBD2. The TCR was taken from a girl aged 5 to 17 in good health and CMV-seropositive. CDR3 nucleotides: TGTGCCAGCAGCCGGGGACTAGCGGGGATCTATGAGCAGTTCTTC. Protein product: CASSRGLAGIYEQFF.